The rows below give T cell receptor beta chains drawn from one sample of a study of T cell responses to AZD1222 COVID-19 vaccine. The method was immunoSEQ multiplex PCR; TCRdb's version includes in-frame clones alone and lacks a portion of them. The sample includes over 80,000 clones, 80% to 90% seen only once; the top ten take just over 30%. Sequenced material: peripheral blood, taken on day 0 of AZD1222 vaccination. The source is an adult in good health. Both conserved end residues are part of each CDR3. Each record gives: J gene, D gene, clone size, V gene, CDR3 protein, CDR3 DNA. D genes are given only for firm matches. Size is omitted from some rows. Given values are once, few, many or a class for expanded clones.

j_call: TRBJ1-2
d_call: .
clone_size: few
v_call: TRBV19
cdr3_aa: CASSMTGGTNYGYTF
cdr3_nt: TGTGCCAGTAGTATGACCGGGGGGACTAACTATGGCTACACCTTC

j_call: TRBJ1-1
d_call: TRBD1
clone_size: .
v_call: TRBV19
cdr3_aa: CASSPDREDTEAFF
cdr3_nt: TGTGCCAGTAGTCCGGACAGGGAGGACACTGAAGCTTTCTTT

j_call: TRBJ2-7
d_call: TRBD2
clone_size: .
v_call: TRBV5-5
cdr3_aa: CASSLDGTTHYEQYF
cdr3_nt: TGTGCCAGCAGCTTGGACGGGACTACACACTACGAGCAGTACTTC

j_call: TRBJ1-4
d_call: .
clone_size: .
v_call: TRBV6-5
cdr3_aa: CASSYGQATNEKLFF
cdr3_nt: TGTGCCAGCAGTTACGGCCAGGCGACTAATGAAAAACTGTTTTTT

j_call: TRBJ1-4
d_call: .
clone_size: .
v_call: TRBV4-1
cdr3_aa: CASSQDPRGGEKLFF
cdr3_nt: TGCGCCAGCAGCCAAGATCCCAGGGGCGGTGAAAAACTGTTTTTT

j_call: TRBJ2-1
d_call: TRBD2
clone_size: .
v_call: TRBV28
cdr3_aa: CASSLSSGGAYNEQFF
cdr3_nt: TGTGCCAGCAGTTTATCTAGCGGAGGGGCCTACAATGAGCAGTTCTTC

j_call: TRBJ1-5
d_call: .
clone_size: .
v_call: TRBV28
cdr3_aa: CASRETGYNQPQHF
cdr3_nt: TGTGCCAGCAGGGAAACAGGATACAATCAGCCCCAGCATTTT

j_call: TRBJ1-2
d_call: .
clone_size: .
v_call: TRBV5-1
cdr3_aa: CASSPRQAPPGYTF
cdr3_nt: TGCGCCAGCAGCCCCAGACAGGCCCCTCCTGGCTACACCTTC

j_call: TRBJ2-7
d_call: .
clone_size: .
v_call: TRBV5-4
cdr3_aa: CASSLGGLSYEQYF
cdr3_nt: TGTGCCAGCAGCTTGGGGGGACTCTCCTACGAGCAGTACTTC

j_call: TRBJ2-2
d_call: TRBD1
clone_size: few
v_call: TRBV5-1
cdr3_aa: CASSRTTGSRTGELFF
cdr3_nt: TGCGCCAGCAGCCGAACGACAGGGAGTCGCACCGGGGAGCTGTTTTTT

j_call: TRBJ2-7
d_call: .
clone_size: .
v_call: TRBV6-6
cdr3_aa: CASSPYHRTASSYEQYF
cdr3_nt: TGTGCCAGCAGTCCCTACCACCGGACAGCGAGCTCCTACGAGCAGTACTTC

j_call: TRBJ2-1
d_call: .
clone_size: .
v_call: TRBV6-5
cdr3_aa: CASSYVPPKRNEQFF
cdr3_nt: TGTGCCAGCAGTTATGTTCCACCCAAAAGGAATGAGCAGTTCTTC

j_call: TRBJ1-3
d_call: TRBD1
clone_size: .
v_call: TRBV3-1/TRBV3-2
cdr3_aa: CASSRGQGSSGNTIYF
cdr3_nt: TGTGCCAGCAGCCGGGGACAGGGGTCCTCTGGAAACACCATATATTTT

j_call: TRBJ2-3
d_call: .
clone_size: .
v_call: TRBV28
cdr3_aa: CASSLSRLGEVRDTQYF
cdr3_nt: TGTGCCAGCAGTTTGTCGCGTTTGGGGGAGGTGAGGGATACGCAGTATTTT

j_call: TRBJ2-5
d_call: TRBD2
clone_size: .
v_call: TRBV5-4
cdr3_aa: CASSPGTSGLGVKETQYF
cdr3_nt: TGTGCCAGCAGCCCCGGGACTAGCGGGTTGGGTGTTAAAGAGACCCAGTACTTC

j_call: TRBJ2-6
d_call: TRBD1
clone_size: .
v_call: TRBV28
cdr3_aa: CASSPVGGTHSGANVLTF
cdr3_nt: TGTGCCAGCAGCCCAGTAGGGGGCACCCACTCTGGGGCCAACGTCCTGACTTTC

j_call: TRBJ2-3
d_call: .
clone_size: .
v_call: TRBV9
cdr3_aa: CASSRRGESTDTQYF
cdr3_nt: TGTGCCAGCAGCCGTAGAGGAGAAAGCACAGATACGCAGTATTTT

j_call: TRBJ2-7
d_call: TRBD1
clone_size: .
v_call: TRBV6-6
cdr3_aa: CASRQGQGNIREQYF
cdr3_nt: TGTGCCAGCAGACAAGGACAGGGAAATATACGGGAGCAGTACTTC

j_call: TRBJ1-1
d_call: TRBD1
clone_size: .
v_call: TRBV29-1
cdr3_aa: CSVRGQGKGNTEAFF
cdr3_nt: TGCAGCGTCAGGGGACAGGGGAAGGGGAACACTGAAGCTTTCTTT

j_call: TRBJ2-4
d_call: .
clone_size: .
v_call: TRBV3-1/TRBV3-2
cdr3_aa: CASSQDRQGRIQYF
cdr3_nt: TGTGCCAGCAGCCAAGATCGGCAGGGCCGCATTCAGTACTTC

j_call: TRBJ2-7
d_call: .
clone_size: .
v_call: TRBV5-1
cdr3_aa: CASSLVIGTYEQYF
cdr3_nt: TGCGCCAGCAGCTTGGTTATAGGGACCTACGAGCAGTACTTC

j_call: TRBJ2-7
d_call: TRBD1
clone_size: .
v_call: TRBV28
cdr3_aa: CASWDSTYEQYF
cdr3_nt: TGTGCCTCTTGGGACAGTACCTACGAGCAGTACTTC

j_call: TRBJ2-2
d_call: .
clone_size: few
v_call: TRBV9
cdr3_aa: CASSVEYGKGTGELFF
cdr3_nt: TGTGCCAGCAGCGTAGAATACGGCAAAGGGACCGGGGAGCTGTTTTTT

j_call: TRBJ2-1
d_call: .
clone_size: .
v_call: TRBV6-2/TRBV6-3
cdr3_aa: CASSYQEGSYNEQFF
cdr3_nt: TGTGCCAGCAGTTACCAGGAGGGCTCCTACAATGAGCAGTTCTTC

j_call: TRBJ1-2
d_call: .
clone_size: once
v_call: TRBV4-1
cdr3_aa: CASSQEPGVYYGYTF
cdr3_nt: TGCGCCAGCAGCCAAGAACCTGGGGTTTACTATGGCTACACCTTC

j_call: TRBJ2-1
d_call: .
clone_size: .
v_call: TRBV11-2
cdr3_aa: CASSLERGREQFF
cdr3_nt: TGTGCCAGCAGCTTAGAAAGAGGGAGAGAGCAGTTCTTC

j_call: TRBJ1-2
d_call: TRBD1
clone_size: .
v_call: TRBV28
cdr3_aa: CASSTGTAYGYTF
cdr3_nt: TGTGCCAGCAGTACCGGGACAGCATATGGCTACACCTTC

j_call: TRBJ2-1
d_call: .
clone_size: .
v_call: TRBV19
cdr3_aa: CATLTTTYNEQFF
cdr3_nt: TGTGCCACCTTAACGACAACCTACAATGAGCAGTTCTTC

j_call: TRBJ2-1
d_call: .
clone_size: .
v_call: TRBV25-1
cdr3_aa: CASSTQTYNEQFF
cdr3_nt: TGTGCCAGCAGTACCCAGACTTACAATGAGCAGTTCTTC

j_call: TRBJ2-7
d_call: .
clone_size: .
v_call: TRBV4-2
cdr3_aa: CASSQDWPERAYEQYF
cdr3_nt: TGTGCCAGCAGCCAAGACTGGCCCGAAAGGGCCTACGAGCAGTACTTC

j_call: TRBJ2-7
d_call: .
clone_size: .
v_call: TRBV4-2
cdr3_aa: CASSQEEEDEQYF
cdr3_nt: TGTGCCAGCAGCCAGGAAGAGGAAGACGAGCAGTACTTC

j_call: TRBJ2-7
d_call: TRBD2
clone_size: .
v_call: TRBV7-2
cdr3_aa: CASSLGPTSGRFTSLVQYF
cdr3_nt: TGTGCCAGCAGCTTAGGCCCCACTAGCGGGAGATTTACGTCTCTTGTGCAGTACTTC

j_call: TRBJ2-7
d_call: TRBD1
clone_size: .
v_call: TRBV4-2
cdr3_aa: CASSQGQDPYEQYF
cdr3_nt: TGTGCCAGCAGCCAGGGACAGGACCCTTACGAGCAGTACTTC

j_call: TRBJ1-6
d_call: TRBD1
clone_size: .
v_call: TRBV5-1
cdr3_aa: CASSLEGGSNSPLHF
cdr3_nt: TGCGCCAGCAGCTTGGAAGGGGGCAGTAATTCACCCCTCCACTTT

j_call: TRBJ1-3
d_call: .
clone_size: .
v_call: TRBV4-1
cdr3_aa: CASSQGLTARSGNTIYF
cdr3_nt: TGCGCCAGCAGCCAAGGGTTGACAGCACGCTCTGGAAACACCATATATTTT

j_call: TRBJ1-2
d_call: TRBD1
clone_size: .
v_call: TRBV6-1
cdr3_aa: CASSEIRTGNYGYTF
cdr3_nt: TGTGCCAGCAGTGAAATCCGGACAGGAAACTATGGCTACACCTTC

j_call: TRBJ2-1
d_call: TRBD2
clone_size: .
v_call: TRBV27
cdr3_aa: CASSGLAGALSAYNEQFF
cdr3_nt: TGTGCCAGCAGTGGACTAGCGGGAGCCCTATCTGCCTACAATGAGCAGTTCTTC

j_call: TRBJ1-2
d_call: .
clone_size: .
v_call: TRBV28
cdr3_aa: CASTSWGNGYTF
cdr3_nt: TGTGCCAGCACCTCCTGGGGGAACGGCTACACCTTC

j_call: TRBJ2-7
d_call: TRBD1
clone_size: once
v_call: TRBV18
cdr3_aa: CASSPNDRAYEQYF
cdr3_nt: TGTGCCAGCTCACCGAATGACAGGGCCTACGAGCAGTACTTC

j_call: TRBJ2-3
d_call: .
clone_size: .
v_call: TRBV28
cdr3_aa: CASSSMGRLGTDTQYF
cdr3_nt: TGTGCCAGCAGTTCGATGGGACGCCTAGGCACAGATACGCAGTATTTT

j_call: TRBJ1-1
d_call: .
clone_size: many
v_call: TRBV6-2/TRBV6-3
cdr3_aa: CASSLSISTEAFF
cdr3_nt: TGTGCCAGCAGTTTAAGTATAAGCACTGAAGCTTTCTTT

j_call: TRBJ1-1
d_call: .
clone_size: .
v_call: TRBV5-6
cdr3_aa: CASSHAPPLNTEAFF
cdr3_nt: TGTGCCAGCAGCCACGCCCCTCCCTTGAACACTGAAGCTTTCTTT

j_call: TRBJ1-5
d_call: .
clone_size: .
v_call: TRBV5-8
cdr3_aa: CASSLEGQGSQPQHF
cdr3_nt: TGTGCCAGCAGCTTGGAGGGGCAGGGGAGTCAGCCCCAGCATTTT

j_call: TRBJ1-2
d_call: .
clone_size: .
v_call: TRBV5-4
cdr3_aa: CASSLGQRDYGYTF
cdr3_nt: TGTGCCAGCAGCTTGGGCCAGCGAGACTATGGCTACACCTTC

j_call: TRBJ2-2
d_call: TRBD2
clone_size: .
v_call: TRBV20-1
cdr3_aa: CSASPNPTSGRGFTGELFF
cdr3_nt: TGCAGTGCTAGTCCTAACCCGACTAGCGGGAGGGGGTTCACCGGGGAGCTGTTTTTT

j_call: TRBJ2-2
d_call: .
clone_size: .
v_call: TRBV6-5
cdr3_aa: CASSPDRRAGELFF
cdr3_nt: TGTGCCAGCAGTCCCGACCGAAGGGCCGGGGAGCTGTTTTTT

j_call: TRBJ2-5
d_call: TRBD2
clone_size: .
v_call: TRBV4-3
cdr3_aa: CASSQDQAGEETQYF
cdr3_nt: TGCGCCAGCAGTCAAGATCAAGCGGGAGAAGAGACCCAGTACTTC

j_call: TRBJ2-7
d_call: .
clone_size: .
v_call: TRBV28
cdr3_aa: CASRGAGFRSYEQYF
cdr3_nt: TGTGCCAGCAGGGGGGCTGGATTCCGTTCCTACGAGCAGTACTTC

j_call: TRBJ2-2
d_call: .
clone_size: .
v_call: TRBV5-4
cdr3_aa: CASSLGVITGELFF
cdr3_nt: TGTGCCAGCAGCTTGGGGGTTATTACCGGGGAGCTGTTTTTT

j_call: TRBJ2-5
d_call: .
clone_size: .
v_call: TRBV6-2/TRBV6-3
cdr3_aa: CASSSSIIVGRGGLETQYF
cdr3_nt: TGTGCCAGCAGTTCCAGCATAATTGTGGGCAGGGGAGGTTTGGAGACCCAGTACTTC

j_call: TRBJ2-3
d_call: .
clone_size: .
v_call: TRBV3-1/TRBV3-2
cdr3_aa: CASSPASEDTQYF
cdr3_nt: TGTGCCAGCAGTCCGGCTAGCGAAGATACGCAGTATTTT

j_call: TRBJ2-5
d_call: .
clone_size: .
v_call: TRBV28
cdr3_aa: CASSGPAWETQYF
cdr3_nt: TGTGCCAGCAGTGGTCCTGCTTGGGAGACCCAGTACTTC

j_call: TRBJ1-6
d_call: .
clone_size: .
v_call: TRBV27
cdr3_aa: CASSLAGVGSPLHF
cdr3_nt: TGTGCCAGCAGTTTAGCAGGGGTAGGGTCACCCCTCCACTTT

j_call: TRBJ2-7
d_call: TRBD1
clone_size: few
v_call: TRBV10-1
cdr3_aa: CASSQTGFYEQYF
cdr3_nt: TGCGCCAGCAGCCAGACAGGGTTCTACGAGCAGTACTTC

j_call: TRBJ2-7
d_call: TRBD2
clone_size: .
v_call: TRBV7-9
cdr3_aa: CASSFGRTSGSYEQYF
cdr3_nt: TGTGCCAGCAGCTTCGGACGGACTAGCGGGAGTTACGAGCAGTACTTC